A selection of T cell receptor beta chains follows, all from one sample in a study of OX40 agonist ivuxolimab in advanced cancers. Here immunoSEQ multiplex PCR was the method, and the copy in TCRdb shows in-frame clones only, minus some. The sample shows approximately 52,000 clones, approximately 86% of them seen only once. The sequencing here drew on CD4+ or CD8+ T cells sorted from blood, taken in a trial of the OX40 agonist ivuxolimab. Source of these receptors: an adult with an advanced solid tumor such as melanoma, head and neck, liver or kidney cancer. The CDR3 runs from the conserved cysteine through the conserved F or W. The order of the fields is D gene, CDR3 length, clone size, J gene, V gene, CDR3 DNA, CDR3 protein. A D gene is named only where the DNA matches it firmly. Size is omitted from some rows. Given values are once, few, many or a class for expanded clones.

D: -; length: 15; size: many; J: TRBJ1-1; V: TRBV19; DNA: TGTGCCAGTAGTGGTCGGGGGATTGGGGACACTGAAGCTTTCTTT; CDR3: CASSGRGIGDTEAFF
D: TRBD1; length: 15; size: -; J: TRBJ2-2; V: TRBV10-3; DNA: TGTGCCATCAGCCCCGGACAGGGCAACACCGGGGAGCTGTTTTTT; CDR3: CAISPGQGNTGELFF
D: -; length: 13; size: -; J: TRBJ1-4; V: TRBV27; DNA: TGTGCCAGCAGTTTGGGCAGCGATGAAAAACTGTTTTTT; CDR3: CASSLGSDEKLFF
D: -; length: 15; size: -; J: TRBJ2-3; V: TRBV9; DNA: TGTGCCAGCAGCGTAGGACTATGGAGCACAGATACGCAGTATTTT; CDR3: CASSVGLWSTDTQYF
D: -; length: 14; size: -; J: TRBJ2-1; V: TRBV19; DNA: TGTGCCAGTAGTTTGTGGGGAAAATACAATGAGCAGTTCTTC; CDR3: CASSLWGKYNEQFF
D: TRBD1; length: 14; size: -; J: TRBJ1-1; V: TRBV5-5; DNA: TGTGCCAGCAGCCCCGGCAGGGGGGTTACTGAAGCTTTCTTT; CDR3: CASSPGRGVTEAFF
D: -; length: 12; size: -; J: TRBJ2-3; V: TRBV29-1; DNA: TGCAGCGAGGCGGACAGCACAGATACGCAGTATTTT; CDR3: CSEADSTDTQYF
D: -; length: 13; size: -; J: TRBJ2-7; V: TRBV10-3; DNA: TGTGCCGTCGGGGCTTCAGAGGTGGACGAGCAGTACTTC; CDR3: CAVGASEVDEQYF
D: -; length: 15; size: -; J: TRBJ1-1; V: TRBV27; DNA: TGTGCCAGCAGTTATCGCCCGGGGGGCTACACTGAAGCTTTCTTT; CDR3: CASSYRPGGYTEAFF
D: -; length: 14; size: -; J: TRBJ1-3; V: TRBV5-6; DNA: TGTGCCAGCAGCGTCCTGGGCAGCGGGAACACCATATATTTT; CDR3: CASSVLGSGNTIYF
D: -; length: 13; size: -; J: TRBJ1-1; V: TRBV5-6; DNA: TGTGCCAGCAGCCCGGGAGGGGGGACTGAAGCTTTCTTT; CDR3: CASSPGGGTEAFF
D: -; length: 14; size: -; J: TRBJ2-1; V: TRBV11-1; DNA: TGTGCCAGCAGCTTAGGGGTACGAGCTAATGAGCAGTTCTTC; CDR3: CASSLGVRANEQFF
D: -; length: 15; size: -; J: TRBJ1-1; V: TRBV5-1; DNA: TGCGCCAGCAGCCGATCCAGGACCATGAACACTGAAGCTTTCTTT; CDR3: CASSRSRTMNTEAFF
D: -; length: 15; size: -; J: TRBJ1-2; V: TRBV6-4; DNA: TGTGCCAGCAGTGAAACGGGACTGACTGCCTATGGCTACACCTTC; CDR3: CASSETGLTAYGYTF
D: -; length: 18; size: -; J: TRBJ1-3; V: TRBV5-4; DNA: TGTGCCAGCAGCTTGGTGGCGGGCCCCGGTTATTCTGGAAACACCATATATTTT; CDR3: CASSLVAGPGYSGNTIYF
D: -; length: 16; size: many; J: TRBJ2-1; V: TRBV5-8; DNA: TGTGCCAGCAGCTTGGAGGGCCCTAGCTCCTACAATGAGCAGTTCTTC; CDR3: CASSLEGPSSYNEQFF
D: TRBD1; length: 20; size: -; J: TRBJ2-3; V: TRBV5-1; DNA: TGCGCCAGCAGCTTTGTAACGATACTAACCCTAGGGGGCGCCTCAGATACGCAGTATTTT; CDR3: CASSFVTILTLGGASDTQYF
D: TRBD1; length: 13; size: -; J: TRBJ1-1; V: TRBV6-6; DNA: TGTGCCAGCAGTCCCGACAGGGACACTGAAGCTTTCTTT; CDR3: CASSPDRDTEAFF
D: -; length: 13; size: -; J: TRBJ2-7; V: TRBV19; DNA: TGTGCCAGTAGTATAGCAGGTGGTTACGAGCAGTACTTC; CDR3: CASSIAGGYEQYF
D: -; length: 13; size: -; J: TRBJ1-1; V: TRBV29-1; DNA: TGCAGCGTTGAGGACCGTCAAAAGATTGGAGCTTTCTTT; CDR3: CSVEDRQKIGAFF
D: TRBD1; length: 16; size: -; J: TRBJ2-7; V: TRBV19; DNA: TGTGCCAGTAGTAGGGGCCGGGACAGGGATTACTACGAGCAGTACTTC; CDR3: CASSRGRDRDYYEQYF
D: -; length: 12; size: -; J: TRBJ1-2; V: TRBV7-9; DNA: TGTGCCAGCAGCACGGGACTTGACGGCTACACCTTC; CDR3: CASSTGLDGYTF
D: -; length: 13; size: -; J: TRBJ1-4; V: TRBV5-6; DNA: TGTGCCAGCTCGGGGGTAACTAATGAAAAACTGTTTTTT; CDR3: CASSGVTNEKLFF
D: -; length: 14; size: -; J: TRBJ1-1; V: TRBV4-3; DNA: TGCGCCAGCAGCCCAACTACAGGGAACACTGAAGCTTTCTTT; CDR3: CASSPTTGNTEAFF
D: -; length: 15; size: -; J: TRBJ2-1; V: TRBV7-9; DNA: TGTGCCAGCAGCTTAGCGAAGCAGGGCGAGGATGAGCAGTTCTTC; CDR3: CASSLAKQGEDEQFF
D: -; length: 19; size: -; J: TRBJ1-3; V: TRBV7-2; DNA: TGTGCCAGCAGCTTCTACTTCACTGGGCAGGGGAGCTCTGGAAACACCATATATTTT; CDR3: CASSFYFTGQGSSGNTIYF
D: -; length: 15; size: -; J: TRBJ1-1; V: TRBV5-4; DNA: TGTGCCAGCAGCTTGTTCTGGCAGAAGAACACTGAAGCTTTCTTT; CDR3: CASSLFWQKNTEAFF
D: TRBD2; length: 16; size: -; J: TRBJ2-6; V: TRBV6-5; DNA: TGTGCCAGCAGTTACTCGGGAGGGGCTGGGGCCAACGTCCTGACTTTC; CDR3: CASSYSGGAGANVLTF
D: -; length: 18; size: -; J: TRBJ1-6; V: TRBV11-2; DNA: TGTGCCAGCAGCCCCCGAATGTCGGGGAGCTCCTATAATTCACCCCTCCACTTT; CDR3: CASSPRMSGSSYNSPLHF
D: TRBD1; length: 14; size: -; J: TRBJ2-7; V: TRBV6-5; DNA: TGTGCCAGCAGGGCAGGGGGCTATGTGGAAGAGCAGTACTTC; CDR3: CASRAGGYVEEQYF
D: -; length: 14; size: -; J: TRBJ1-5; V: TRBV6-5; DNA: TGTGCCAGCAGCATGGATGGCAGCAATCAGCCCCAGCATTTT; CDR3: CASSMDGSNQPQHF
D: TRBD2; length: 13; size: once; J: TRBJ2-1; V: TRBV28; DNA: TGTGCCAGCAGTTTCCGGGGGGGCGCTGAGCAGTTCTTC; CDR3: CASSFRGGAEQFF
D: -; length: 13; size: once; J: TRBJ2-7; V: TRBV27; DNA: TGTGCCAGCAGTTCCCGGGGACCCTACGAGCAGTACTTC; CDR3: CASSSRGPYEQYF
D: -; length: 13; size: -; J: TRBJ2-2; V: TRBV9; DNA: TGTGCCAGCACCCTCGAGGGTGCCGGGGAGCTGTTTTTT; CDR3: CASTLEGAGELFF
D: -; length: 17; size: -; J: TRBJ2-3; V: TRBV7-8; DNA: TGTGCCAGCAGCTCCCGACTAGTGGGGGGCCAAACAGATACGCAGTATTTT; CDR3: CASSSRLVGGQTDTQYF
D: -; length: 15; size: -; J: TRBJ2-2; V: TRBV7-9; DNA: TGTGCCAGCAGCTTAGGGGGACTCAACACCGGGGAGCTGTTTTTT; CDR3: CASSLGGLNTGELFF